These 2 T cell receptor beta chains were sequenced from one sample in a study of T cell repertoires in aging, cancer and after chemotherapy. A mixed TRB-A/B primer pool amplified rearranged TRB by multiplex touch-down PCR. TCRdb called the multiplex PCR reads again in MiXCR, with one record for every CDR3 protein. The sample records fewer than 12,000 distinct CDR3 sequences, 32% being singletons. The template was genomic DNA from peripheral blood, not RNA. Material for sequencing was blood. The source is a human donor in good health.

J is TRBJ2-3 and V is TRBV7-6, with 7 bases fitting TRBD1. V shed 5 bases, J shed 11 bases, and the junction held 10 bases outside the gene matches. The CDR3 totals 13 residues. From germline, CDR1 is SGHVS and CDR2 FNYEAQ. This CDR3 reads CASSPDRASGQYF. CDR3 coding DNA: TGTGCCAGCAGCCCTGACAGGGCCAGTGGGCAGTATTTT.

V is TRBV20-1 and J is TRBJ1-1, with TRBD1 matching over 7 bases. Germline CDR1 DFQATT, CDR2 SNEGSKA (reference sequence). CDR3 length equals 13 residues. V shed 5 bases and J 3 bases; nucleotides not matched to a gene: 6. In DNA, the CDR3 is TGCAGTGCTGGCGGGACAGCCCACACTGAAGCTTTCTTT. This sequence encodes CSAGGTAHTEAFF.